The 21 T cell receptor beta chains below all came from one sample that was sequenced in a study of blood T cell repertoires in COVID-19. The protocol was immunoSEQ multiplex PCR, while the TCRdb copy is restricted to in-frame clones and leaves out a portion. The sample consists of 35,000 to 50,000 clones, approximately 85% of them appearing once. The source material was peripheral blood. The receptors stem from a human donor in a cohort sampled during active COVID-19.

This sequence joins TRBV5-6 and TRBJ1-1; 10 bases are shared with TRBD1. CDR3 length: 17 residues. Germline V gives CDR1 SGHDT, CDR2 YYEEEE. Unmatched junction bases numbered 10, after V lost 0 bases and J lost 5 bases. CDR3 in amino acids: CASSLERDRGRGTEAFF. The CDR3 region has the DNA TGTGCCAGCAGCTTGGAACGGGACAGGGGTAGGGGGACTGAAGCTTTCTTT.

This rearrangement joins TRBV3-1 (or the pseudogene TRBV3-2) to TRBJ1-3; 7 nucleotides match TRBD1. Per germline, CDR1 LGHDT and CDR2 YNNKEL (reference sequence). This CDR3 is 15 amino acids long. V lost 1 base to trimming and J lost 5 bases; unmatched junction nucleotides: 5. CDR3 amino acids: CASSQGTGPRNTIYF. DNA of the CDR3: TGTGCCAGCAGCCAAGGGACAGGACCCAGAAACACCATATATTTT.

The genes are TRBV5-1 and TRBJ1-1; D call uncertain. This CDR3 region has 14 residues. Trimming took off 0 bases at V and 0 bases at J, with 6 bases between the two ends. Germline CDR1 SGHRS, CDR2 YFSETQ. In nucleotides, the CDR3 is TGCGCCAGCAGCTTGGACAGTTTGAACACTGAAGCTTTCTTT. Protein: CASSLDSLNTEAFF. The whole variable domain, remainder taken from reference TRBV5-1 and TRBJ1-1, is KAGVTQTPRYLIKTRGQQVTLSCSPISGHRSVSWYQQTPGQGLQFLFEYFSETQRNKGNFPGRFSGRQFSNSRSEMNVSTLELGDSALYLCASSLDSLNTEAFFGQGTRLTVV.

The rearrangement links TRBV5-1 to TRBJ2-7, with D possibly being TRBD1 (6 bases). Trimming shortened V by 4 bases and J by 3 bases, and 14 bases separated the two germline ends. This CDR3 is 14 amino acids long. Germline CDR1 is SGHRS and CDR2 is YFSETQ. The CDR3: CASSTGTTGYEQYF. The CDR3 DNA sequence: TGCGCCAGCAGCACCGGAACGACAGGCTACGAGCAGTACTTC.

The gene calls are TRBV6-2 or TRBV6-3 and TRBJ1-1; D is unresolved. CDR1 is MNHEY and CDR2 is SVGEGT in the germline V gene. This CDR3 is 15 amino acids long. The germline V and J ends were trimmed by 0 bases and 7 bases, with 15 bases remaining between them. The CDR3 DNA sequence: TGTGCCAGCAGTTACTCGAAAGGGAGGCAGGATGAAGCTTTCTTT. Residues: CASSYSKGRQDEAFF.

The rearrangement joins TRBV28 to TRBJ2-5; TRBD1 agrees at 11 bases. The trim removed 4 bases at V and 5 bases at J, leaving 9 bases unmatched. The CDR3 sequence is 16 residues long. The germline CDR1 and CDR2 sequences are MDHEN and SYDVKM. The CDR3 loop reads CASSSRTGGTFETQYF. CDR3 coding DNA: TGTGCCAGCAGTTCGCGGACAGGGGGCACATTTGAGACCCAGTACTTC.

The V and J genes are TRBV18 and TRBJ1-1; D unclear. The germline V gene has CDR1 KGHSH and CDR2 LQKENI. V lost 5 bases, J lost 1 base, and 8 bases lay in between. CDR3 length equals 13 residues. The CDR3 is CASSTDKNTEAFF. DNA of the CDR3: TGTGCCAGCTCAACAGACAAGAACACTGAAGCTTTCTTT. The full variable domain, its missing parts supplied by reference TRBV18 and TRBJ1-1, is NAGVMQNPRHLVRRRGQEARLRCSPMKGHSHVYWYRQLPEEGLKFMVYLQKENIIDESGMPKERFSAEFPKEGPSILRIQQVVRGDSAAYFCASSTDKNTEAFFGQGTRLTVV.

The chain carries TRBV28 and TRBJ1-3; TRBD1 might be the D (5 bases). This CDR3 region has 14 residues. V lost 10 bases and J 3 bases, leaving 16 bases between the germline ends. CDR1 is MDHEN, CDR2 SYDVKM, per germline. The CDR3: CATKGLLDGNTIYF. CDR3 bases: TGTGCCACTAAGGGGCTACTGGATGGAAACACCATATATTTT.

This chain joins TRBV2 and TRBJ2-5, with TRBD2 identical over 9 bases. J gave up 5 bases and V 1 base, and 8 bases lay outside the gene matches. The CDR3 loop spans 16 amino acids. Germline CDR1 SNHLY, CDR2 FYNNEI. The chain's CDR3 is CASSEGGGALRETQYF. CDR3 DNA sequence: TGTGCCAGCAGTGAAGGCGGGGGGGCCCTTAGGGAGACCCAGTACTTC.

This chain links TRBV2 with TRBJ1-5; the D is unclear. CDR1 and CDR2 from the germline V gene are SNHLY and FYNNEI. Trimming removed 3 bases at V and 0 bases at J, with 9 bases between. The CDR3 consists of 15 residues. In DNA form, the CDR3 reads TGTGCCAGCAGTGATGGCAGAAATAGCAATCAGCCCCAGCATTTT. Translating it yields CASSDGRNSNQPQHF.

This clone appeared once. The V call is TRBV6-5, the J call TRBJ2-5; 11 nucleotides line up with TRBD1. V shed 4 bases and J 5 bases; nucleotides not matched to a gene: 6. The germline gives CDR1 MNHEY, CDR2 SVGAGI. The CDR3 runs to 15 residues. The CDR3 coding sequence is TGTGCCAGCAGTTCGTCCCGGGACAGGGGGGAGACCCAGTACTTC. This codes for CASSSSRDRGETQYF.

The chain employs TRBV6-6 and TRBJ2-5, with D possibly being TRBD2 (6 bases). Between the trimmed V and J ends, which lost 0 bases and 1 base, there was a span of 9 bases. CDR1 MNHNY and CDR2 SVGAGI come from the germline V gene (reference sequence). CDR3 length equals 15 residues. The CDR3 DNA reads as TGTGCCAGCAGTTACTCGGGAGCGGGCCAAGAGACCCAGTACTTC. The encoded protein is CASSYSGAGQETQYF.

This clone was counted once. The CDR3 spells CASSGFGQGQETQYF. CDR3 DNA sequence: TGTGCCAGCAGCGGGTTCGGACAGGGTCAAGAGACCCAGTACTTC. The V gene is TRBV9, the J gene TRBJ2-5, with 8 positions matching TRBD1. The CDR3 consists of 15 residues. The J segment lost 2 bases and the V segment lost 3 bases, leaving 6 bases of the junction unmatched. Germline CDR1 reads SGDLS; CDR2 reads YYNGEE.

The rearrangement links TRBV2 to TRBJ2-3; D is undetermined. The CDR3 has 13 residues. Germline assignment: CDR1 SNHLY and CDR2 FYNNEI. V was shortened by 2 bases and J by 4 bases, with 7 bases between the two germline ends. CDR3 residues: CASSENWSDTQYF. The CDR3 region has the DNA TGTGCCAGCAGTGAAAACTGGTCAGATACGCAGTATTTT.

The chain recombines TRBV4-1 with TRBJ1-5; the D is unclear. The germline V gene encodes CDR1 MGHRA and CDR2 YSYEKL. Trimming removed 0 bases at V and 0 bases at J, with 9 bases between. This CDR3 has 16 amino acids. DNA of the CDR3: TGCGCCAGCAGCCAAGATGGAGGGAATAGCAATCAGCCCCAGCATTTT. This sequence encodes CASSQDGGNSNQPQHF.

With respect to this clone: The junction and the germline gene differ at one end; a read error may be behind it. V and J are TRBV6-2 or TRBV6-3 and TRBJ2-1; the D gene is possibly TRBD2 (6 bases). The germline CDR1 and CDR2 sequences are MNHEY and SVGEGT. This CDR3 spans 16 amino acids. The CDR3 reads CASSDSRRGGYNEQFF. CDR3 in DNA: TGTGCCAGCAGTGACTCTAGGAGGGGCGGGTACAATGAGCAGTTCTTC.

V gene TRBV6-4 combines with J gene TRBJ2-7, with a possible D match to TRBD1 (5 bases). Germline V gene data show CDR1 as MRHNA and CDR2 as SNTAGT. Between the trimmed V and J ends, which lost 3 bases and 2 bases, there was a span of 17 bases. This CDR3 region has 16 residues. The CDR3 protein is CASSDIIEAGTYEQYF. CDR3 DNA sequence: TGTGCCAGCAGTGATATAATAGAGGCAGGGACCTACGAGCAGTACTTC.

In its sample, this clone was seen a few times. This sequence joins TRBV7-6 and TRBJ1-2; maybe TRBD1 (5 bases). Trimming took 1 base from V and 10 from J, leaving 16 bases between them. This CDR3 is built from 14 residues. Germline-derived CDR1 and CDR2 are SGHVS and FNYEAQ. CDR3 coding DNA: TGTGCCAGCAGCTTAGGGGTCGGGAGCAGGGACTACACCTTC. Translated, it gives CASSLGVGSRDYTF.

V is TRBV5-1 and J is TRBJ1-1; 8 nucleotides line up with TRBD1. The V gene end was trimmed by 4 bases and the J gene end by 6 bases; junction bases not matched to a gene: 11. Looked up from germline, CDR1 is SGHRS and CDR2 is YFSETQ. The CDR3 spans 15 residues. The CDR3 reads CASSLRTGMGSEAFF. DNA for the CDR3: TGCGCCAGCAGCCTACGGACAGGGATGGGCTCTGAAGCTTTCTTT.

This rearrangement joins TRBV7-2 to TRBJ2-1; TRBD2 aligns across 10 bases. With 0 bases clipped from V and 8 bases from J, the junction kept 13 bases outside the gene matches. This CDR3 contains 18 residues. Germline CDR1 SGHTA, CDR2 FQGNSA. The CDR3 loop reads CASSLAVFATSGAHEQFF. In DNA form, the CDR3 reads TGTGCCAGCAGCTTAGCGGTCTTTGCAACTAGCGGGGCCCATGAGCAGTTCTTC.

CDR3 DNA: TGCGCCAGCAGCCAAGAACACCGCCCGGGGAGTCTAGAGACCCAGTACTTC. Amino acid sequence: CASSQEHRPGSLETQYF. The chain couples TRBV4-3 to TRBJ2-5; possibly TRBD2 for D (5 bases). The CDR3 contains 17 residues. The V gene lost 0 bases and the J gene lost 4 bases, with 18 bases spanning the gap. Germline CDR1 LGHNA, CDR2 YSLEER.